These 5 T cell receptor beta chains were all obtained from the same sample, sequenced in a study of T cells in Graves' hyperthyroidism and ophthalmopathy. Regions amplified from RNA transcripts were the TCR beta CDR3 regions. Initially, a first-round RT-PCR of the TCR CDR3 employed the HTBI primer set. TCRdb itself ran the multiplex PCR reads through MiXCR, one entry per CDR3 protein. The top ten clones hold more than 30% of a sample with approximately 600,000 distinct CDR3 sequences, roughly 20% of them seen once. The sample consisted of blood. The receptor set was obtained from a young man with Graves' ophthalmopathy.

The chain has TRBV2 and TRBJ1-1; the match to TRBD1 covers 8 bases. V lost 9 bases and J lost 5; bases outside the gene matches: 17. Germline loops: CDR1 SNHLY, CDR2 FYNNEI. This CDR3 comprises 16 residues. The CDR3 reads CASKTSGGAGGTEAFF. CDR3 bases: TGTGCCAGTAAAACTTCAGGGGGCGCAGGAGGAACTGAAGCTTTCTTT.

V is TRBV6-1 and J is TRBJ1-1; 7 bases line up with TRBD1. This CDR3 comprises 16 residues. V lost 2 bases, J lost 0 bases, and 6 bases stayed unmatched. The V gene's germline CDR1 is MNHNS and CDR2 SASEGT. For the CDR3, the DNA is TGTGCCAGCAGTGAACGACAGGGCGTAATGAACACTGAAGCTTTCTTT. This translates into CASSERQGVMNTEAFF.

The chain carries TRBV7-8 and TRBJ2-7, with TRBD2 identical over 8 bases. Germline values: CDR1 SGHVS, CDR2 FQNEAQ. The V segment lost 2 bases and the J segment 0 bases; nucleotides outside the gene matches: 6. The CDR3 consists of 16 residues. CDR3 sequence reads: CASSLLTGTSSYEQYF. In nucleotides, the CDR3 is TGTGCCAGCAGCTTATTGACCGGGACTAGCTCCTACGAGCAGTACTTC.

This clonotype was recorded a few times. V gene TRBV28 combines with J gene TRBJ2-4; no clear D gene. The V and J ends lost 6 bases and 8 bases respectively, with 20 bases between them. CDR3 length: 15 amino acids. Germline V lookup: CDR1 MDHEN, CDR2 SYDVKM. The CDR3 is CASSSLMGLPDIQYF. CDR3 DNA: TGTGCCAGCAGCTCACTCATGGGCCTCCCGGACATTCAGTACTTC.

The chain employs TRBV7-2 and TRBJ2-5; 11 bases are shared with TRBD2. Germline-derived CDR1 and CDR2 are SGHTA and FQGNSA. The junction had 2 bases not matched to a gene; V was cut back by 1 base and J by 1 base. This CDR3 is 16 amino acids long. Here the CDR3 DNA reads TGTGCCAGCAGCTTAGTAGCGGGAGGGCCCCAAGAGACCCAGTACTTC. The encoded protein is CASSLVAGGPQETQYF.